A single sample gave rise to the 2 T cell receptor beta chains below, sequenced in a study of cytomegalovirus exposure and HLA in healthy donors. Primers: 60 Vbeta forward and 13 Jbeta reverse. TCRdb's table, derived via immunoSEQ multiplex PCR, lists solely in-frame clones and lacks some. In the table there are 110,000 or so clones, roughly 67% of which are singletons. Sequencing was done on a sample of PBMCs. Receptors were obtained from a man aged 35 to 55 in good health and CMV-seronegative.

The chain links TRBV19 to TRBJ1-1; a weak D match, TRBD1 (5 bases). V was clipped by 6 bases and J by 0 bases, with 17 bases between them. In germline, CDR1 is LNHDA, CDR2 SQIVND (reference sequence). This CDR3 spans 16 amino acids. CDR3 nucleotides: TGTGCCAGTAGCACCGGGGGGGGTCGGATGAACACTGAAGCTTTCTTT. It is translated as CASSTGGGRMNTEAFF.

This chain joins TRBV30 and TRBJ1-2; D is unresolved. Germline CDR1 GTSNPN, CDR2 SVGIG (reference sequence). The CDR3 contains 11 residues. CDR3 loop: CVSEGAYGYTF. The DNA for the CDR3 is TGTGTCTCGGAGGGAGCCTATGGCTACACCTTC.